A single sample gave rise to the 10 T cell receptor beta chains below, sequenced in a study of blood T cells in healthy people across ages. Using a J-beta primer mix together with a sample-barcoded 5' primer, a second PCR was run for roughly 6 to 12 cycles. TCRdb re-derived calls from the 5' RACE reads in MiXCR, one entry per CDR3 protein. This sample has 600,000 to 800,000 distinct CDR3 sequences, with 20% to 25% found just once. Source material: blood. The receptors come from a man between 65 and 79 years old in good health.

The V gene is TRBV28, the J gene TRBJ2-3, with D uncertain. Germline-derived CDR1 and CDR2 are MDHEN and SYDVKM. Trimming removed 8 bases from V and 5 bases from J, with 5 bases in between. The CDR3 totals 10 residues. CDR3 region: CASGLDTQYF. The CDR3 coding sequence is TGTGCCAGCGGCCTAGATACGCAGTATTTT. Full variable domain (missing parts from reference TRBV28 and TRBJ2-3): DVKVTQSSRYLVKRTGEKVFLECVQDMDHENMFWYRQDPGLGLRLIYFSYDVKMKEKGDIPEGYSVSREKKERFSLILESASTNQTSMYLCASGLDTQYFGPGTRLTVL.

The chain is built from TRBV3-1 and TRBJ2-1; 10 nucleotides agree with TRBD2. Germline V gene data show CDR1 as LGHDT and CDR2 as YNNKEL (reference sequence). Trimming at V came to 3 bases and at J to 2 bases, leaving 4 bases not matched to a gene. The CDR3 spans 16 residues. CDR3 nucleotide sequence: TGTGCCAGCAGCCACCTTACTAGCGGGACCTACAATGAGCAGTTCTTC. Its protein product is CASSHLTSGTYNEQFF.

The table lists this clonotype with a few counts. This may come from a read error, since a much larger clone is one base off. The gene calls are TRBV7-2 and TRBJ2-1; D gene unclear. This CDR3 is 15 amino acids long. Germline V gene lookup returns CDR1 SGHTA and CDR2 FQGNSA. The V and J ends lost 11 bases and 4 bases respectively, with 21 bases between them. CDR3 loop: CAGAIPPGRYNEQFF. In DNA, the CDR3 is TGTGCCGGCGCAATTCCTCCAGGAAGGTACAATGAGCAGTTCTTC.

This chain connects TRBV11-2 to TRBJ2-1; no firm D call. The CDR3 contains 15 residues. Germline V lookup: CDR1 SGHAT, CDR2 FQNNGV. V gave up 7 bases and J gave up 0 bases, with 13 bases separating them. The CDR3 nucleotides read TGTGCCAGCACCACAGACGTCAGCTCCTACAATGAGCAGTTCTTC. It translates to CASTTDVSSYNEQFF.

J is TRBJ2-1 and V is TRBV6-1; D might be TRBD1 (5 bases). The CDR3 contains 13 residues. Trimming took off 8 bases at V and 0 bases at J, with 8 bases between the two ends. The V gene's germline CDR1 is MNHNS and CDR2 SASEGT. CDR3 bases: TGTGCCAGCCCCGACAGCTCCTACAATGAGCAGTTCTTC. It is translated as CASPDSSYNEQFF.

This clonotype occurred many times. The J gene is TRBJ2-1, the V gene TRBV20-1; 8 nucleotides match TRBD2. J lost 0 bases, V lost 1 base, and 14 bases had no gene match. Germline V gives CDR1 DFQATT, CDR2 SNEGSKA (reference sequence). The CDR3 spans 19 residues. The CDR3 nucleotides are TGCAGTGCTAGAGGGTATGGCGGGAGGCGAAGCGCCTCCTACAATGAGCAGTTCTTC. Amino acid sequence: CSARGYGGRRSASYNEQFF.

The V call is TRBV5-1, the J call TRBJ1-2; TRBD1 might be the D (6 bases). Trimming left V 2 bases short and J 8 bases short, with 10 bases between. The CDR3 loop spans 12 amino acids. The germline V gene encodes CDR1 SGHRS and CDR2 YFSETQ. CDR3 nucleotides: TGCGCCAGCAGCTTACAGGGTCGGGGCTACACCTTC. It encodes CASSLQGRGYTF. Based on the CDR3 plus reference TRBV5-1 and TRBJ1-2, the full variable domain is KAGVTQTPRYLIKTRGQQVTLSCSPISGHRSVSWYQQTPGQGLQFLFEYFSETQRNKGNFPGRFSGRQFSNSRSEMNVSTLELGDSALYLCASSLQGRGYTFGSGTRLTVV.

This chain links TRBV24-1 with TRBJ2-3; unclear D gene. V shed 4 bases and J shed 4 bases, with 5 bases lying between them. The germline CDR1 and CDR2 sequences are KGHDR and SFDVKD. The CDR3 has 12 residues. The CDR3 DNA reads TGTGCCACCAGTGACGGAGCAGATACGCAGTATTTT. Translated, it gives CATSDGADTQYF.

The gene calls are TRBV28 and TRBJ2-3, with D maybe TRBD2 (6 bases). CDR1 MDHEN and CDR2 SYDVKM come from the germline V gene. This CDR3 has 15 amino acids. With 6 bases removed from V and 5 bases from J, the gap between germline ends came to 18 bases. The CDR3 nucleotides read TGTGCCAGCAGCCGTTCCGGGGGTCGGGTAGATACGCAGTATTTT. Residues: CASSRSGGRVDTQYF.

Many counts were recorded for this clonotype. This rearrangement joins TRBV3-1 to TRBJ2-5, with 7 bases fitting TRBD1. The trim removed 0 bases at V and 7 bases at J, leaving 11 bases unmatched. From germline, CDR1 is LGHDT and CDR2 YNNKEL (reference sequence). CDR3 length: 16 amino acids. The CDR3 region has the DNA TGTGCCAGCAGCCAAGATCTCCTCGACAGGGAAGGGACCCAGTACTTC. It encodes CASSQDLLDREGTQYF.